The 16 T cell receptor beta chains below come from one sample, sequenced in a study of CD8 T cells in Susac syndrome. An amount of RNA that ranged from roughly 0.45 to 1 ug was reverse transcribed with random hexamers. TCRdb fed the immunoSEQ multiplex PCR reads into MiXCR, producing one record per CDR3 protein. The table shows 75,000 to 95,000 distinct CDR3 sequences, with around nine tenths occurring only once. The specimen sequenced was CD8+ T cells from PBMCs. The receptor set was obtained from a human donor with multiple sclerosis.

The chain is built from TRBV28 and TRBJ2-7; D tentatively fits TRBD1 or TRBD2 (5 bases each). The CDR3 consists of 13 residues. CDR1 is MDHEN, CDR2 SYDVKM, per germline. The V end was cut by 8 bases, the J end by 2 bases, with 13 bases between. CDR3 sequence (DNA): TGTGCCAGCCGACCCAGAGGGGCCTACGAGCAGTACTTC. Amino acid sequence: CASRPRGAYEQYF.

The gene calls are TRBV19 and TRBJ2-7, with 8 bases lining up with TRBD1. The V gene end was trimmed by 3 bases and the J gene end by 4 bases; junction bases not matched to a gene: 5. This CDR3 is 14 amino acids long. The germline CDR1 and CDR2 sequences are LNHDA and SQIVND (reference sequence). The CDR3 nucleotides are TGTGCCAGTAGTATCGGGACAGGTGTGTACGAGCAGTACTTC. Amino acid sequence: CASSIGTGVYEQYF. Together with reference TRBV19 and TRBJ2-7, the CDR3 gives the full variable domain: DGGITQSPKYLFRKEGQNVTLSCEQNLNHDAMYWYRQDPGQGLRLIYYSQIVNDFQKGDIAEGYSVSREKKESFPLTVTSAQKNPTAFYLCASSIGTGVYEQYFGPGTRLTVT.

This clonotype was seen just once. The chain recombines TRBV9 with TRBJ2-1; 7 nucleotides agree with TRBD2. Germline loops: CDR1 SGDLS, CDR2 YYNGEE. This CDR3 spans 13 amino acids. The junction had 2 bases not matched to a gene; V was cut back by 3 bases and J by 5 bases. CDR3 bases: TGTGCCAGCAGCGCCACTAGCGACAATGAGCAGTTCTTC. Protein: CASSATSDNEQFF.

The chain joins TRBV12-3 or TRBV12-4 to TRBJ2-5; 8 bases line up with TRBD2. This CDR3 has 15 amino acids. Trimming removed 5 bases from V and 4 bases from J; junction bases left unmatched: 9. The CDR3 nucleotides are TGTGCCAGCAGTCCAGCGGGAGTTAGGCGAGAGACCCAGTACTTC. Its translation: CASSPAGVRRETQYF.

The gene calls are TRBV7-8 and TRBJ2-7; D possibly matches TRBD1 or TRBD2 (5 bases each). V lost 5 bases and J lost 6, with 20 bases in between. The CDR3 covers 15 residues. The germline gives CDR1 SGHVS, CDR2 FQNEAQ. CDR3 region: CASSHGAYGSPEQYF. The CDR3 coding sequence is TGTGCCAGCAGCCACGGGGCATACGGCTCTCCCGAGCAGTACTTC.

The chain recombines TRBV3-1 with TRBJ1-1, with D tentatively TRBD1 (6 bases). The CDR3 totals 17 residues. Germline assignment: CDR1 LGHDT and CDR2 YNNKEL (reference sequence). Trimming removed 1 base at V and 5 bases at J, with 20 bases between. CDR3 nucleotides: TGTGCCAGCAGCCAAGTGTCGGGGGACACCATGGATACTGAAGCTTTCTTT. As protein: CASSQVSGDTMDTEAFF.

The CDR3 is CASSMQGHAYNEQFF. In nucleotides, the CDR3 is TGTGCCAGTAGTATGCAGGGACATGCATACAATGAGCAGTTCTTC. The genes are TRBV19 and TRBJ2-1; tentative D call: TRBD1 (6 bases). The CDR3 runs to 15 residues. V dropped 3 bases and J dropped 4 bases, with 13 bases sitting between them. From germline, CDR1 is LNHDA and CDR2 SQIVND (reference sequence).

The V gene is TRBV13, the J gene TRBJ1-3, with D possibly being TRBD1 (5 bases). The germline V gene has CDR1 PRHDT and CDR2 FYEKMQ (reference sequence). Trimming left V 0 bases short and J 2 bases short, with 14 bases between. This CDR3 comprises 17 residues. Written as DNA, the CDR3 is TGTGCCAGCAGCTTAGGCTGGGGGGGAGATGCTGGAAACACCATATATTTT. It yields the protein CASSLGWGGDAGNTIYF.

The rearrangement uses TRBV6-5 and TRBJ2-1; the match to TRBD2 covers 7 bases. The CDR3 loop spans 15 amino acids. CDR1 MNHEY and CDR2 SVGAGI come from the germline V gene. J was trimmed by 4 bases and V by 7 bases; bases with no gene match: 10. CDR3 DNA: TGTGCCAGCACCCCAGGAGCGGGGCCGTACAATGAGCAGTTCTTC. The encoded protein is CASTPGAGPYNEQFF.

V and J are TRBV3-1 and TRBJ2-7, with D hard to call. Between the trimmed V and J ends, which lost 1 base and 3 bases, there was a span of 4 bases. The CDR3 length is 12 residues. CDR1 is LGHDT and CDR2 is YNNKEL in the germline V gene (reference sequence). CDR3 coding DNA: TGTGCCAGCAGCCAAGGGCTCTACGAGCAGTACTTC. Translation gives CASSQGLYEQYF.

The gene calls are TRBV27 and TRBJ2-1; D is perhaps TRBD2 (5 bases). The CDR3 extends over 15 amino acids. V was shortened by 2 bases and J by 1 base, with 9 bases between the two germline ends. Germline V gene data show CDR1 as MNHEY and CDR2 as SMNVEV (reference sequence). The CDR3 coding sequence is TGTGCCAGCAGTTTAGATAGCGCATCCTACAATGAGCAGTTCTTC. This encodes CASSLDSASYNEQFF.

The chain links TRBV4-1 to TRBJ2-1, with D perhaps given as TRBD1 or TRBD2 (7 bases each). V gave up 3 bases and J gave up 3 bases, with 15 bases separating them. The germline V gene has CDR1 MGHRA and CDR2 YSYEKL. The CDR3 spans 16 residues. In DNA, the CDR3 is TGCGCCAGCAGCCATCCAGGGGGGGCGAGCTACAATGAGCAGTTCTTC. Translating gives CASSHPGGASYNEQFF.

The rearrangement links TRBV13 to TRBJ2-3; TRBD2 matches 10 bases. V was pared by 3 bases and J by 14 bases, with 5 bases of the junction left unmatched. This CDR3 region has 12 residues. The germline gives CDR1 PRHDT, CDR2 FYEKMQ (reference sequence). The DNA for the CDR3 is TGTGCCAGCAGCTTCTCTAGCGGGGGAGGGTATTTT. It encodes CASSFSSGGGYF.

The chain is built from TRBV28 and TRBJ2-7; D unresolved. V was cut by 6 bases and J by 1 base, with 13 bases left in between. Germline V gene data show CDR1 as MDHEN and CDR2 as SYDVKM. The CDR3 totals 14 residues. The CDR3 bases are TGTGCCAGCAGGATTCATGTCGCGTCCTACGAGCAGTACTTC. As protein: CASRIHVASYEQYF.

CDR3 region: CSAPGTKPPSEQYF. CDR3 bases: TGCAGTGCGCCAGGGACTAAACCTCCTAGCGAGCAGTACTTC. This rearrangement joins TRBV20-1 to TRBJ2-7; TRBD2 matches at 7 bases. This CDR3 spans 14 amino acids. V shed 6 bases and J 6 bases; nucleotides not matched to a gene: 14. The germline CDR1 and CDR2 sequences are DFQATT and SNEGSKA (reference sequence).

The V gene is TRBV12-5, the J gene TRBJ2-3; D remains ambiguous. The CDR3 runs 10 residues. Looked up from germline, CDR1 is LGHNT and CDR2 is FRNRAP. The germline V and J ends were trimmed by 2 bases and 13 bases, with 7 bases remaining between them. The CDR3 DNA reads TGTGCTAGTGGTTTGAGTCCGGAGTATTTT. It translates to CASGLSPEYF.